One and the same sample provided the 30 T cell receptor beta chains below, sequenced in a study of cytomegalovirus exposure and HLA in healthy donors. Primers included in the PCR were 60 Vbeta and 13 Jbeta primers. Assay: immunoSEQ multiplex PCR; the TCRdb copy retains only in-frame clones and omits some. The data show 150,000 to 200,000 clones, approximately 71% seen once. Specimen: PBMCs. The receptor set was obtained from a girl aged 10-17 years in good health and CMV-seronegative.

The chain links TRBV19 to TRBJ1-5; 7 nucleotides line up with TRBD1. The length of the CDR3 is 15 residues. V shed 3 bases, J shed 5 bases, and the junction held 7 bases outside the gene matches. Germline V CDR1 and CDR2: LNHDA, SQIVND (reference sequence). In DNA, the CDR3 is TGTGCCAGTAGTATCGGGGGACAGTCAGATCAGCCCCAGCATTTT. As protein: CASSIGGQSDQPQHF.

The genes are TRBV5-1 and TRBJ2-5, with 8 positions matching TRBD2. This CDR3 is built from 17 residues. The germline V gene encodes CDR1 SGHRS and CDR2 YFSETQ. Trimming took 5 bases from V and 1 from J; bases not matched to a gene: 13. CDR3 sequence: CASRRDPRGGLQETQYF. The CDR3 DNA is TGCGCCAGCAGGCGTGATCCCCGGGGGGGCCTCCAAGAGACCCAGTACTTC.

This rearrangement joins TRBV27 to TRBJ2-7, with 8 bases aligning to TRBD1. The CDR3 loop spans 13 amino acids. Trimming cost V 2 bases and J 7 bases; bases outside gene matches: 4. The germline CDR1 and CDR2 sequences are MNHEY and SMNVEV (reference sequence). The CDR3 loop is CASSLQGALEQYF. The DNA for the CDR3 is TGTGCCAGCAGTTTACAGGGGGCGCTTGAGCAGTACTTC.

The rearrangement joins TRBV9 to TRBJ1-5, with 8 bases fitting TRBD1. The V and J ends lost 2 bases and 8 bases, in that order; junction bases with no gene match: 6. The CDR3 covers 14 residues. Looked up from germline, CDR1 is SGDLS and CDR2 is YYNGEE. The CDR3 sequence: CASSVQGAGEPQHF. In nucleotides, the CDR3 is TGTGCCAGCAGCGTCCAGGGGGCCGGTGAGCCCCAGCATTTT.

This chain links TRBV15 with TRBJ2-2; tentative D call: TRBD1 (6 bases). V gave up 3 bases and J gave up 1 base, with 9 bases separating them. Germline values: CDR1 LNHNV, CDR2 YYDKDF (reference sequence). The CDR3 is made up of 15 amino acids. CDR3: CATSSSRGNTGELFF. The DNA of the CDR3 is TGTGCCACCAGCAGTTCCAGGGGGAACACCGGGGAGCTGTTTTTT.

This clone was observed a few times. The rearrangement links TRBV5-4 to TRBJ1-2, with TRBD1 as a possible D gene (5 bases). This CDR3 contains 15 residues. Germline CDR1 is SGHNT and CDR2 is YYREEE (reference sequence). The germline V and J ends were trimmed by 0 bases and 3 bases, with 12 bases remaining between them. CDR3 coding DNA: TGTGCCAGCAGCTTGGTCGCAGGGTCGGACTATGGCTACACCTTC. The encoded protein is CASSLVAGSDYGYTF.

The V gene is TRBV27, the J gene TRBJ1-1; TRBD1 might be the D (5 bases). Germline assignment: CDR1 MNHEY and CDR2 SMNVEV (reference sequence). This CDR3 comprises 14 residues. V was trimmed by 3 bases and J by 6 bases, leaving 14 bases between them. Here the CDR3 DNA reads TGTGCCAGCAGTTTGGGTGGGGACTCCGCTGAAGCTTTCTTT. The encoded protein is CASSLGGDSAEAFF.

In its sample, this clone was seen a few times. V and J are TRBV5-1 and TRBJ2-1; D is unresolved. This CDR3 spans 16 amino acids. The ends were cut back, 0 bases at V and 0 bases at J, with 10 bases in the middle. Germline CDR1 SGHRS, CDR2 YFSETQ. The CDR3 spells CASSLGQASSYNEQFF. DNA of the CDR3: TGCGCCAGCAGCTTGGGTCAGGCGAGCTCCTACAATGAGCAGTTCTTC. The variable domain in full, completed from reference TRBV5-1 and TRBJ2-1, reads KAGVTQTPRYLIKTRGQQVTLSCSPISGHRSVSWYQQTPGQGLQFLFEYFSETQRNKGNFPGRFSGRQFSNSRSEMNVSTLELGDSALYLCASSLGQASSYNEQFFGPGTRLTVL.

The chain recombines TRBV25-1 with TRBJ2-1; 13 bases map to TRBD2. CDR3 length: 16 residues. Germline V gives CDR1 MGHDK, CDR2 SYGVNS. The junction had 6 bases not matched to a gene; V was cut back by 5 bases and J by 5 bases. In nucleotides, the CDR3 is TGTGCCAGCAGTCCCAAAGGACTAGCGGGAGACAATGAGCAGTTCTTC. Residues: CASSPKGLAGDNEQFF.

The chain has TRBV19 and TRBJ1-5, with D unresolved. Trimming took off 4 bases at V and 6 bases at J, with 7 bases between the two ends. The CDR3 length is 12 residues. The germline V gene has CDR1 LNHDA and CDR2 SQIVND (reference sequence). CDR3 in amino acids: CASSKRGQPQHF. The CDR3 DNA follows: TGTGCCAGTAGTAAACGGGGTCAGCCCCAGCATTTT.

Only a few counts were recorded for this clone. The same CDR3 also results from other DNA sequences found in this sample. This chain links TRBV19 with TRBJ2-5, with no clear D. The length of the CDR3 is 11 residues. Germline loops: CDR1 LNHDA, CDR2 SQIVND (reference sequence). V was trimmed by 4 bases and J by 2 bases, leaving 2 bases between them. CDR3 amino acids: CASSTQETQYF. The CDR3 DNA reads as TGTGCCAGTAGTACGCAAGAGACCCAGTACTTC.

CDR3 sequence reads: CASSLADRGGYTF. CDR3 DNA sequence: TGCGCCAGCAGCTTGGCCGACAGGGGTGGCTACACCTTC. The V call is TRBV5-1, the J call TRBJ1-2, with 8 positions matching TRBD1. The germline CDR1 and CDR2 sequences are SGHRS and YFSETQ. This CDR3 is built from 13 residues. Trimming cost V 0 bases and J 7 bases; bases outside gene matches: 2.

The V call is TRBV5-6, the J call TRBJ1-5; possible D gene TRBD1, 6 bases. The V and J ends lost 3 bases and 6 bases respectively, with 13 bases between them. This CDR3 comprises 14 residues. The germline gives CDR1 SGHDT, CDR2 YYEEEE. CDR3 loop: CASSSDRSSQPQHF. CDR3 bases: TGTGCCAGCAGCTCAGACAGGTCCAGTCAGCCCCAGCATTTT.

This rearrangement joins TRBV30 to TRBJ2-2; weak D call: TRBD1 (6 bases). V was shortened by 4 bases and J by 0 bases, with 18 bases between the two germline ends. This CDR3 has 17 residues. The germline gives CDR1 GTSNPN, CDR2 SVGIG (reference sequence). The CDR3 protein is CAWTSGGHNANTGELFF. CDR3 coding DNA: TGTGCCTGGACCAGTGGGGGACACAACGCGAACACCGGGGAGCTGTTTTTT. The whole variable domain, filled in from reference TRBV30 and TRBJ2-2, reads SQTIHQWPATLVQPVGSPLSLECTVEGTSNPNLYWYRQAAGRGLQLLFYSVGIGQISSEVPQNLSASRPQDRQFILSSKKLLLSDSGFYLCAWTSGGHNANTGELFFGEGSRLTVL.

There are a few counts of this clone. The chain is built from TRBV11-2 and TRBJ2-7; D gene ambiguous. The CDR3 extends over 11 amino acids. V lost 2 bases, J lost 4 bases, and 3 bases lay in between. Germline CDR1 reads SGHAT; CDR2 reads FQNNGV. The CDR3 region has the DNA TGTGCCAGCAGCTTAACTTACGAGCAGTACTTC. It translates to CASSLTYEQYF.

The rearrangement uses TRBV5-1 and TRBJ2-3, with 10 bases that match TRBD2. This CDR3 spans 16 amino acids. The V gene end was trimmed by 0 bases and the J gene end by 2 bases; junction bases not matched to a gene: 3. Germline V gene lookup returns CDR1 SGHRS and CDR2 YFSETQ. The CDR3 region has the DNA TGCGCCAGCAGCTTGGCTACTAGCGGGGACACAGATACGCAGTATTTT. It specifies CASSLATSGDTDTQYF.

The DNA of the CDR3 is TGTGCCAGCAGCATGGCGAGGGAAGGGGATACGCAGTATTTT. Its protein product is CASSMAREGDTQYF. The chain uses TRBV2 and TRBJ2-3; TRBD2 might be the D (5 bases). CDR1 is SNHLY, CDR2 FYNNEI, per germline. There are 14 residues in the CDR3. Trimming left V 6 bases short and J 6 bases short, with 16 bases between.

V gene TRBV7-3 combines with J gene TRBJ2-5, with TRBD2 matching over 8 bases. Germline CDR1 SGHTA, CDR2 FQGTGA. The CDR3 runs 15 residues. Losses at the gene ends were 5 bases for V and 2 bases for J; bases not matched to a gene: 7. The CDR3 DNA is TGTGCCAGCAGCGAGCAAGCGGGGGTTCAAGAGACCCAGTACTTC. Its protein product is CASSEQAGVQETQYF.

The chain links TRBV4-1 to TRBJ2-3, with 9 bases identical to TRBD2. The CDR3 contains 15 residues. The germline V gene encodes CDR1 MGHRA and CDR2 YSYEKL. V lost 0 bases and J lost 11; bases outside the gene matches: 9. The CDR3 DNA reads as TGCGCCAGCAGCCAAGAACCGCTAGCGGGGCGAAGGCAGTATTTT. It codes for CASSQEPLAGRRQYF.

J is TRBJ2-3 and V is TRBV15; 7 bases align to TRBD2. The V segment lost 1 base and the J segment 10 bases; nucleotides outside the gene matches: 2. Germline V gene sequence: CDR1 LNHNV, CDR2 YYDKDF (reference sequence). The length of the CDR3 is 12 residues. CDR3 loop: CATSRGEGAQYF. The CDR3, as DNA: TGTGCCACCAGCAGAGGGGAGGGTGCGCAGTATTTT.

The chain recombines TRBV19 with TRBJ1-5; D not certain. Trimming cost V 1 base and J 0 bases, with 7 bases left between them. The CDR3 runs to 15 residues. CDR1 is LNHDA and CDR2 is SQIVND in the germline V gene (reference sequence). CDR3: CASSIVEISNQPQHF. CDR3 nucleotide sequence: TGTGCCAGTAGTATAGTAGAGATTAGCAATCAGCCCCAGCATTTT. Together with reference TRBV19 and TRBJ1-5, the CDR3 gives the full variable domain: DGGITQSPKYLFRKEGQNVTLSCEQNLNHDAMYWYRQDPGQGLRLIYYSQIVNDFQKGDIAEGYSVSREKKESFPLTVTSAQKNPTAFYLCASSIVEISNQPQHFGDGTRLSIL.

V and J are TRBV6-5 and TRBJ1-2; 9 positions match TRBD1. From germline, CDR1 is MNHEY and CDR2 SVGAGI. The CDR3 spans 15 residues. The V and J ends lost 0 bases and 4 bases, in that order; junction bases with no gene match: 3. CDR3 in amino acids: CASSYSTGGTYGYTF. The CDR3 DNA is TGTGCCAGCAGTTACTCGACAGGGGGGACCTATGGCTACACCTTC.

Regarding this clone: Germline is not matched at one junction end, which may reflect a read error. This chain connects TRBV6-1 to TRBJ2-7; tentatively, D is TRBD2 (5 bases). Germline CDR1 is MNHNS and CDR2 is SASEGT. CDR3 size: 12 residues. CDR3: CASSEVAGSGFF. The DNA of the CDR3 is TGTGCCAGCAGTGAAGTCGCGGGCTCGGGGTTCTTC.

This clone turned up a few times. CDR3 coding DNA: TGTGCCAGCAGGGAGCCTGCGACAGGGGGCGAGGCTTTCTTT. This translates into CASREPATGGEAFF. The J gene is TRBJ1-1, the V gene TRBV6-5; 10 bases agree with TRBD1. The CDR3 is made up of 14 amino acids. Germline values: CDR1 MNHEY, CDR2 SVGAGI. With V trimmed by 6 bases and J by 11 bases, 12 bases remained unmatched.

This rearrangement joins TRBV6-5 to TRBJ1-1, with D maybe TRBD1 (6 bases). The germline V gene has CDR1 MNHEY and CDR2 SVGAGI. The ends were cut back, 7 bases at V and 0 bases at J, with 12 bases in the middle. This CDR3 has 14 amino acids. CDR3 region: CASTPTGMNTEAFF. The CDR3, as DNA: TGTGCCAGCACCCCGACAGGCATGAACACTGAAGCTTTCTTT.

J is TRBJ2-5 and V is TRBV2, with a tentative D call TRBD2 (5 bases). This CDR3 comprises 16 residues. Germline V gene sequence: CDR1 SNHLY, CDR2 FYNNEI. V lost 7 bases, J lost 5 bases, and 23 bases lay in between. CDR3 protein: CASMPDRTLGGETQYF. The CDR3 DNA is TGTGCCAGCATGCCGGACCGTACCTTGGGCGGGGAGACCCAGTACTTC. The variable domain in full, completed from reference TRBV2 and TRBJ2-5, reads EPEVTQTPSHQVTQMGQEVILRCVPISNHLYFYWYRQILGQKVEFLVSFYNNEISEKSEIFDDQFSVERPDGSNFTLKIRSTKLEDSAMYFCASMPDRTLGGETQYFGPGTRLLVL.

V and J are TRBV15 and TRBJ1-3, with TRBD1 as a possible D gene (6 bases). The germline CDR1 and CDR2 sequences are LNHNV and YYDKDF (reference sequence). The ends were cut back, 1 base at V and 4 bases at J, with 11 bases in the middle. This CDR3 spans 15 amino acids. Written as DNA, the CDR3 is TGTGCCACCAGCAGAGCTGGGGGCGCGGGAAACACCATATATTTT. Its translation is CATSRAGGAGNTIYF.

This clone has just one count. The genes are TRBV5-1 and TRBJ2-7, with D tentatively TRBD1 (5 bases). The V end lost 0 bases, the J end lost 3 bases, and 10 bases lay between the germline ends. This CDR3 region has 14 residues. Germline-derived CDR1 and CDR2 are SGHRS and YFSETQ. This CDR3 is CASSLEGSDYEQYF. The CDR3 nucleotides are TGCGCCAGCAGCTTGGAGGGGTCTGACTACGAGCAGTACTTC.

Only a few counts were recorded for this clone. The chain employs TRBV21-1 and TRBJ1-2; the DNA was not used to check the table's D call, TRBD1. TRBV21-1 is labeled a pseudogene. The CDR3 is 16 amino acids. CDR3 sequence reads: CASSKKGTTGGHGYTF. CDR3 coding DNA: TGTGCCAGCAGCAAAAAGGGCACGACAGGGGGCCATGGCTACACCTTC.

CDR3 sequence reads: CASSPGTSGAMTGANVLTF. For the CDR3, the DNA is TGCGCCAGCAGCCCGGGGACTAGCGGGGCGATGACTGGGGCCAACGTCCTGACTTTC. The chain joins TRBV5-1 to TRBJ2-6; 13 nucleotides line up with TRBD2. V shed 4 bases, J shed 2 bases, and the junction held 9 bases outside the gene matches. The CDR3 contains 19 residues. CDR1 is SGHRS and CDR2 is YFSETQ in the germline V gene.